The subject of this entry is one T cell receptor beta chain. Produced via immunoSEQ multiplex PCR; TCRdb's table is partial and in-frame only. The repertoire includes under 150,000 clones, about 90% of them detected once, and roughly 2.8% sits in the top ten. The sample originates from a study of control samples from healthy donors and cancer patients. There are 14 residues in the CDR3. The germline V gene encodes CDR1 LGHDT and CDR2 YNNKEL (reference sequence). The junction had 6 bases not matched to a gene; V was cut back by 4 bases and J by 7 bases. Sequenced sample: blood. The chain couples TRBV3-1 (or the pseudogene TRBV3-2) to TRBJ1-4, with 7 bases that match TRBD1. This clonotype originated in a man aged 55 to 70 in good health. This CDR3 reads CASSLGTVGEKLFF. As DNA, the CDR3 is TGTGCCAGCAGCCTCGGGACAGTCGGTGAAAAACTGTTTTTT.